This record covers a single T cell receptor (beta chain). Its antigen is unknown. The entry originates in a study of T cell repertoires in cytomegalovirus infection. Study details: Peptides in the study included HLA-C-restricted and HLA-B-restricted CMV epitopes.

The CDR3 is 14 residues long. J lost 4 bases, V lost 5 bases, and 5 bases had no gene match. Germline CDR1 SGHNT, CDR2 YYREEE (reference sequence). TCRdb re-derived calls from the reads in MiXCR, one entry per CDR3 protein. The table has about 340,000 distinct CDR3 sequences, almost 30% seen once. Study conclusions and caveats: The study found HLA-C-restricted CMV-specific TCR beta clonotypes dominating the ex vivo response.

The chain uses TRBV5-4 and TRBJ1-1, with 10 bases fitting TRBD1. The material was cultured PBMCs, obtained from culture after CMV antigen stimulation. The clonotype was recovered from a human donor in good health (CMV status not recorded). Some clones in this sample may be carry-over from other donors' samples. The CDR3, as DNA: TGTGCCAGCAGAACGACAGGGGGCGGCACTGAAGCTTTCTTT. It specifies CASRTTGGGTEAFF.